The 18 T cell receptor beta chains below all came from one sample that was sequenced in a study of blood T cell repertoires in COVID-19. This table comes from immunoSEQ multiplex PCR, and its TCRdb copy is limited to in-frame clones, with some not included. The data contain over 130,000 clones, roughly 84% of them singletons. Sequences were obtained from peripheral blood. The receptors were sampled from a man under 40 with COVID-19, enrolled during active disease.

The V gene is TRBV24-1, the J gene TRBJ2-4, with unresolved D. The CDR3 length is 12 residues. Deletions cut 9 bases from V and 2 bases from J, with 7 bases between. Germline lookup yields CDR1 KGHDR and CDR2 SFDVKD. The CDR3 sequence: CATGSSKNIQYF. The CDR3 nucleotides read TGTGCCACCGGCAGTTCCAAAAACATTCAGTACTTC.

The CDR3 DNA reads TGTGCCACCAGTGATCTGATCCGGGACAGCTTTCAGCCCCAGCATTTT. Encoded protein: CATSDLIRDSFQPQHF. This chain links TRBV24-1 with TRBJ1-5; 7 bases agree with TRBD1. The CDR3 runs to 16 residues. The V segment lost 3 bases and the J segment 6 bases; nucleotides outside the gene matches: 10. From germline, CDR1 is KGHDR and CDR2 SFDVKD.

This sequence joins TRBV19 and TRBJ2-6; TRBD1 aligns across 8 bases. Trimming at V came to 1 base and at J to 2 bases, leaving 10 bases not matched to a gene. Germline V lookup: CDR1 LNHDA, CDR2 SQIVND (reference sequence). There are 19 residues in the CDR3. This CDR3 reads CASSIGRGRWETGANVLTF. Written as DNA, the CDR3 is TGTGCCAGTAGTATAGGCAGGGGGCGCTGGGAAACTGGGGCCAACGTCCTGACTTTC.

The chain joins TRBV24-1 to TRBJ2-3, with a possible D match to TRBD2 (6 bases). The V end lost 1 base, the J end lost 1 base, and 11 bases lay between the germline ends. CDR1 is KGHDR and CDR2 is SFDVKD in the germline V gene. This CDR3 comprises 16 residues. The CDR3 nucleotides are TGTGCCACCAGTGATTTTAATCGGAGGGGCACAGATACGCAGTATTTT. Protein sequence: CATSDFNRRGTDTQYF.

The chain recombines TRBV3-1 (or the pseudogene TRBV3-2) with TRBJ2-5; D unclear. The CDR3 covers 14 residues. CDR1 LGHDT and CDR2 YNNKEL come from the germline V gene (reference sequence). V lost 2 bases to trimming and J lost 4 bases, with 11 bases between them. CDR3 sequence: CASSQTLTPETQYF. DNA for the CDR3: TGTGCCAGCAGCCAAACCTTAACTCCAGAGACCCAGTACTTC.

This chain uses TRBV28 with TRBJ2-7; D might be TRBD1 (5 bases). This CDR3 is 14 amino acids long. The germline V gene encodes CDR1 MDHEN and CDR2 SYDVKM. Trimming cost V 8 bases and J 2 bases, with 16 bases left between them. CDR3 protein: CASVASGHTYEQYF. CDR3 bases: TGTGCCAGCGTAGCCTCCGGACACACCTACGAGCAGTACTTC.

The rearrangement uses TRBV19 and TRBJ2-4, with D tentatively TRBD1 (6 bases). The CDR3 has 17 amino acids. Germline CDR1 reads LNHDA; CDR2 reads SQIVND (reference sequence). V gave up 4 bases and J gave up 3 bases, with 19 bases separating them. CDR3 DNA: TGTGCCAGTAGTACCCCGCCCACAGGGTCAGTCAAAAACATTCAGTACTTC. It encodes CASSTPPTGSVKNIQYF. The entire variable domain, with the rest obtained from reference TRBV19 and TRBJ2-4, is as follows: DGGITQSPKYLFRKEGQNVTLSCEQNLNHDAMYWYRQDPGQGLRLIYYSQIVNDFQKGDIAEGYSVSREKKESFPLTVTSAQKNPTAFYLCASSTPPTGSVKNIQYFGAGTRLSVL.

The chain joins TRBV28 to TRBJ2-3; 8 nucleotides line up with TRBD1. CDR3 length equals 12 residues. With 10 bases clipped from V and 10 bases from J, the junction kept 10 bases outside the gene matches. The germline CDR1 and CDR2 sequences are MDHEN and SYDVKM. The CDR3 sequence is CATGQGSAAQYF. The CDR3, as DNA: TGTGCCACCGGACAGGGATCCGCTGCGCAGTATTTT.

This CDR3 is CASSLAGGYTF. Written as DNA, the CDR3 is TGTGCCAGCAGTTTAGCGGGCGGCTACACCTTC. This chain connects TRBV28 to TRBJ1-2; D gene uncertain. The germline CDR1 and CDR2 sequences are MDHEN and SYDVKM. V was shortened by 2 bases and J by 8 bases, with 6 bases between the two germline ends. This CDR3 region has 11 residues.

V gene TRBV9 combines with J gene TRBJ2-1; tentatively, D is TRBD2 (5 bases). CDR3 length equals 12 residues. Per the germline V gene, CDR1 is SGDLS and CDR2 is YYNGEE. Trimming left V 6 bases short and J 6 bases short, with 10 bases between. CDR3 DNA: TGTGCCAGCACGCGGAGCGGCAATGAGCAGTTCTTC. Residues: CASTRSGNEQFF.

The chain uses TRBV12-3 or TRBV12-4 and TRBJ1-2; a weak D match, TRBD1 (6 bases). CDR3 length equals 13 residues. With 6 bases removed from V and 3 bases from J, the gap between germline ends came to 11 bases. The CDR3 reads CASSPTGHYGYTF. The CDR3 DNA sequence: TGTGCCAGCAGCCCGACAGGACACTATGGCTACACCTTC.

This clone turned up a few times. The J gene is TRBJ2-7, the V gene TRBV3-1 (or the pseudogene TRBV3-2); 10 positions match TRBD2. In germline, CDR1 is LGHDT, CDR2 YNNKEL (reference sequence). With 5 bases clipped from V and 2 bases from J, the junction kept 6 bases outside the gene matches. This CDR3 region has 15 residues. The DNA of the CDR3 is TGTGCCAGCAGCGGGCCTAGCGGGAGCCCCTACGAGCAGTACTTC. Amino acids: CASSGPSGSPYEQYF.

A word on this clone: With a much larger clone just one base away, this may be a read error. The chain couples TRBV10-1 to TRBJ1-1; TRBD1 aligns across 7 bases. CDR3 length: 12 amino acids. CDR1 is WNHNN and CDR2 is SYGVQD in the germline V gene (reference sequence). V was clipped by 5 bases and J by 3 bases; unmatched bases: 0. The chain's CDR3 is CASSTGDTEAFF. The CDR3 DNA follows: TGCGCCAGCAGTACAGGGGACACTGAAGCTTTCTTT.

As to this clone: Other DNA sequences of this sample code for an identical CDR3. This chain connects TRBV2 to TRBJ1-1; maybe TRBD1 (5 bases). Germline V gene sequence: CDR1 SNHLY, CDR2 FYNNEI. Trimming took off 4 bases at V and 1 base at J, with 7 bases between the two ends. This CDR3 is built from 13 residues. Here the CDR3 DNA reads TGTGCCAGCAGTGCCGGGGGGAACACTGAAGCTTTCTTT. Translated: CASSAGGNTEAFF.

The chain uses TRBV7-2 and TRBJ2-1; TRBD2 might be the D (5 bases). Per the germline V gene, CDR1 is SGHTA and CDR2 is FQGNSA. V was shortened by 1 base and J by 9 bases, with 10 bases between the two germline ends. The CDR3 sequence is 13 residues long. The CDR3, as DNA: TGTGCCAGCAGCTTAGAGCGGATGGCTGAGCAGTTCTTC. As protein: CASSLERMAEQFF.

The chain combines TRBV29-1 with TRBJ2-3, with D tentatively TRBD2 (5 bases). The CDR3 totals 12 residues. CDR1 is SQVTM, CDR2 ANQGSEA, per germline. The V and J ends lost 3 bases and 6 bases respectively, with 10 bases between them. For the CDR3, the DNA is TGCAGCGTTGAGTGGGAGTCGGATACGCAGTATTTT. This gives the protein CSVEWESDTQYF.

J is TRBJ1-5 and V is TRBV27; D gene unclear. The CDR3 consists of 15 residues. The V and J ends lost 6 bases and 3 bases respectively, with 15 bases between them. Germline V gives CDR1 MNHEY, CDR2 SMNVEV (reference sequence). Here the CDR3 DNA reads TGTGCCAGCAGGCGAGATGCCAGGAACAATCAGCCCCAGCATTTT. This encodes CASRRDARNNQPQHF.

This chain connects TRBV4-1 to TRBJ2-7; 8 bases match TRBD2. Germline V CDR1 and CDR2: MGHRA, YSYEKL. The J segment lost 2 bases and the V segment lost 4 bases, leaving 7 bases of the junction unmatched. The CDR3 is made up of 15 amino acids. Here the CDR3 DNA reads TGCGCCAGCAGCCTAGGACTAGCAGGGGCCTACGAGCAGTACTTC. It codes for CASSLGLAGAYEQYF.